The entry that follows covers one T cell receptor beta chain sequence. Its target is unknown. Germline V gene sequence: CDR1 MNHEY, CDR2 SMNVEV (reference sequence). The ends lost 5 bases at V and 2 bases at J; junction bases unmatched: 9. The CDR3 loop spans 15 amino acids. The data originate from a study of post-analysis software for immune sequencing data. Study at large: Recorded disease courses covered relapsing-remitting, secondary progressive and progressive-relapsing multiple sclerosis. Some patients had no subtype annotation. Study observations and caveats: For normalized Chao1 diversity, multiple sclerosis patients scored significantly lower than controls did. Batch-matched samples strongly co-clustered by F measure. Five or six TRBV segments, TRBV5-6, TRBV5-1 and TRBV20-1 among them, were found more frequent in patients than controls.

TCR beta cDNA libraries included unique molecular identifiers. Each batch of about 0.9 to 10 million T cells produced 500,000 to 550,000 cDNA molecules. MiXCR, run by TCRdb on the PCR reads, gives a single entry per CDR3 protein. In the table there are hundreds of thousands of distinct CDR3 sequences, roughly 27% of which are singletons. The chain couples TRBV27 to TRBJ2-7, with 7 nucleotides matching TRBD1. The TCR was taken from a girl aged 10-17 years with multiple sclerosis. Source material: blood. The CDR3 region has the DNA TGTGCCAGCAGTCACGGACCGGGACAGACCTACGAGCAGTACTTC. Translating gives CASSHGPGQTYEQYF.